This T cell receptor beta chain was found in a study of blood T cell repertoires in COVID-19. About the research overall: Both acute and convalescent COVID-19 samples were obtained from the United States, Italy and Spain. The analysed material was cDNA or gDNA that came from T cells, B-cell-depleted T cells, or PBMCs.

Patients of the Seattle cohort, enrolled during active infection, were followed longitudinally. Germline V gives CDR1 SEHNR, CDR2 FQNEAQ (reference sequence). Trimming pared 1 base from V and 2 bases from J, leaving 9 bases between. The CDR3 contains 14 residues. In the study's own analysis: Scientists estimated how many nucleated cells there were by amplifying reference gene primers. Profiling relied on immunoSEQ multiplex PCR, and the TCRdb table lists in-frame clones only, not all of them. For V, J and clone size, that table is used; D and trimming come from the DNA. The sample lists 350,000 or so clones; approximately 90% were seen once.

The source is a woman aged 25 to 39 with COVID-19, enrolled during active disease. The chain has TRBV7-9 and TRBJ2-7; D is undetermined. Sample: peripheral blood. The CDR3 nucleotides are TGTGCCAGCAGCTTAGGCAGGCCCCCCTACGAGCAGTACTTC. Encoded protein: CASSLGRPPYEQYF.